These 8 T cell receptor beta chains were sequenced from one sample in a study of regulatory T cells in long-lasting Graves disease. Time point in this sample: newly diagnosed GD, antithyroid drugs for less than 3 months. Isolated PBMC RNA provided the starting material for the TCR library. Construction of the TCR beta libraries employed iRepertoire HTBI primers in conjunction with Arm-PCR of CDR3 regions. MiXCR, applied by TCRdb to the multiplex PCR reads, yields one record per CDR3 protein. Of around 480,000 distinct CDR3 sequences listed, 15% to 20% are singletons. In addition, the sample was reused for a study of T cells in Graves' hyperthyroidism and ophthalmopathy.

The starting material was peripheral blood mononuclear cells (PBMCs), obtained at new diagnosis, from a patient treated with antithyroid drugs. The receptors shown here come from a woman aged 40 to 65 with Graves disease.

This rearrangement joins TRBV28 to TRBJ1-3; no definite D call. The CDR3 spans 15 residues. Trimming stripped 6 bases from V and 4 bases from J, with 16 bases between. Looked up from germline, CDR1 is MDHEN and CDR2 is SYDVKM. DNA of the CDR3: TGTGCCAGCAGCCCCCCTTCAGCGTCCGGAAACACCATATATTTT. Translated: CASSPPSASGNTIYF.

J is TRBJ1-1 and V is TRBV7-8; D remains ambiguous. CDR1 and CDR2 from the germline V gene are SGHVS and FQNEAQ. This CDR3 region has 15 residues. V was cut by 1 base and J by 5 bases, with 14 bases left in between. Here the CDR3 reads CASSLGGGFGTEAFF. The DNA of the CDR3 is TGTGCCAGCAGCTTAGGGGGTGGGTTCGGGACTGAAGCTTTCTTT. Full variable domain (outside the CDR3, taken from reference TRBV7-8 and TRBJ1-1): GAGVSQSPRYKVAKRGQDVALRCDPISGHVSLFWYQQALGQGPEFLTYFQNEAQLDKSGLPSDRFFAERPEGSVSTLKIQRTQQEDSAVYLCASSLGGGFGTEAFFGQGTRLTVV.

This clonotype appeared many times. The chain has TRBV7-8 and TRBJ1-5; D call uncertain. The CDR3 is 15 amino acids. The germline V and J ends were trimmed by 4 bases and 0 bases, with 10 bases remaining between them. The germline CDR1 and CDR2 sequences are SGHVS and FQNEAQ. DNA for the CDR3: TGTGCCAGCAGCTCCGGACGGAGTAGCAATCAGCCCCAGCATTTT. It codes for CASSSGRSSNQPQHF.

The J gene is TRBJ2-5, the V gene TRBV12-3 or TRBV12-4; 7 bases fit TRBD2. The junction had 11 bases not matched to a gene; V was cut back by 1 base and J by 6 bases. The CDR3 is 16 residues long. This chain's CDR3 is CASSLEGTTGPKTQYF. Written as DNA, the CDR3 is TGTGCCAGCAGTTTAGAGGGGACTACAGGCCCAAAGACCCAGTACTTC.

Remarks on this clonotype: A much larger clone lies one base from this, so it may be a read error. The V and J genes are TRBV27 and TRBJ1-5; D gene unclear. The CDR3 runs to 15 residues. From germline, CDR1 is MNHEY and CDR2 SMNVEV (reference sequence). V lost 5 bases to trimming and J lost 0 bases, with 11 bases between them. Written as DNA, the CDR3 is TGTGCCAGCAGTGATTCCCAAACTAGCAATCAGCCCCAGCATTTT. Protein sequence: CASSDSQTSNQPQHF.

This clonotype was picked up a small number of times. This chain connects TRBV10-3 to TRBJ1-5; D is perhaps TRBD1 (6 bases). Germline V gene lookup returns CDR1 ENHRY and CDR2 SYGVKD. CDR3 length: 16 residues. V dropped 4 bases and J dropped 1 base, with 14 bases sitting between them. CDR3 region: CAISVGTRFSNQPQHF. The CDR3 DNA reads TGTGCCATCAGTGTCGGGACACGTTTCAGCAATCAGCCCCAGCATTTT.

This clonotype was counted at least ten times. This sequence joins TRBV2 and TRBJ2-2, with D possibly being TRBD1 or TRBD2 (5 bases each). The CDR3 spans 14 residues. Germline V gene lookup returns CDR1 SNHLY and CDR2 FYNNEI. V shed 11 bases and J shed 0 bases, with 13 bases lying between them. CDR3 nucleotide sequence: TGTGCCGGTCGAGGGGACGCGAACACCGGGGAGCTGTTTTTT. It is translated as CAGRGDANTGELFF.

This clonotype was detected a few times. This may be a read error, as it is one base from a much larger clone. The rearrangement uses TRBV2 and TRBJ2-3; maybe TRBD1 (6 bases). Per the germline V gene, CDR1 is SNHLY and CDR2 is FYNNEI. With 7 bases removed from V and 1 base from J, the gap between germline ends came to 12 bases. The CDR3 contains 14 residues. In DNA form, the CDR3 reads TGTGCCAGCACGGGACAACCAGGCACAGATACGCAGTATTTT. Its protein product is CASTGQPGTDTQYF.